This record covers a single T cell receptor (beta chain). Germline and junction disagree at one end, which may indicate a read error. The sample comes from a study of OX40 agonist ivuxolimab in advanced cancers. Study-wide background: Patients receiving dose escalation had hepatocellular carcinoma, melanoma, renal cell or head and neck cancer.

Germline CDR1 and CDR2: SNHLY and FYNNEI. The CDR3 extends over 13 amino acids. The study sampled blood at baseline, cycle 4 day 1, and cycle 7 day 1. The repertoire was sequenced with immunoSEQ multiplex PCR; TCRdb's copy has only in-frame clones and lacks some. The repertoire consists of 65,000 or so clones, with around 93% occurring once and the leading ten covering about an eighth. The sequencing here drew on CD4+ or CD8+ T cells sorted from blood, taken in a trial of the OX40 agonist ivuxolimab. The V gene is TRBV2, the J gene TRBJ1-2, with a weak D call TRBD1 (5 bases). The sequence came from an adult with an advanced solid tumor such as melanoma, head and neck, liver or kidney cancer. DNA of the CDR3: TGTCCCAGCAGACCTGGGCAGGGTCGGGGCTACACCTTC. Protein sequence: CPSRPGQGRGYTF.